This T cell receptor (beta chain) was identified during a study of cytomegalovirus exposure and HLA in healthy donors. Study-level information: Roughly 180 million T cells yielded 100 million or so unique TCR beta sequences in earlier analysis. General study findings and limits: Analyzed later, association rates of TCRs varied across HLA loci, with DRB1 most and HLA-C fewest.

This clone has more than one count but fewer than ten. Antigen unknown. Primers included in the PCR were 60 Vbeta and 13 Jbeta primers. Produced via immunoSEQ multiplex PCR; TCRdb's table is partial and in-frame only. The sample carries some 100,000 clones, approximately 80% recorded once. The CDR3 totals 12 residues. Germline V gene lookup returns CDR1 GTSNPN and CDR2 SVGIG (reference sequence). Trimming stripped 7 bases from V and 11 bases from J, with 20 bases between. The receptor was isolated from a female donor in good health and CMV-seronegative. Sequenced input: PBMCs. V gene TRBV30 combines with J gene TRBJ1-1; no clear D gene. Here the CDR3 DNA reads TGTGCCTTAAGCTTTGGAGGTTACGGGGCTTTCTTT. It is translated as CALSFGGYGAFF.